This TCR beta chain originates from a study of blood T cell repertoires in COVID-19 (dated by TCRdb to 2018 to 2021). Broadly, across the study: Collaborator samples came from the United States, Italy and Spain and covered acute and convalescent phases of COVID-19. The prospective study material was composed of cDNA or gDNA derived from T cells, B-cell-depleted T cells, or PBMCs. Deeply sampled blood TCRbeta repertoires from subjects exposed to, actively infected with, or recovered from COVID-19 were included in the dataset. The repertoires were released in a freely available public database intended as a resource for research on the immune response to SARS-CoV-2. The samples were drawn from the first 160 participants of the ongoing ImmuneRACE study and from 1,200 or so subjects provided by 6 global collaborators. The sample metadata nearly always contained a de-identified subject ID, COVID-19 status, age in years and sex. HLA class I and class II types, where available, came from metadata supplied by the sample provider rather than from assay-based typing.

Findings and caveats that apply to the study as a whole: How much clinical and demographic metadata was included differed by source and by participant, and the metadata was provided uncurated.

In regard to this clone: It has no known antigen specificity. Nothing much larger sits one base from this clone, and base qualities are not available.

One collaborating source in Seattle enrolled patients during active infection and followed them longitudinally through the course of disease. The collaborating institutions used their own protocols to collect whole blood in K2EDTA tubes. For TCRbeta analysis, collaborator samples were shipped as frozen whole blood, as isolated PBMCs, or as DNA extracted from either sample type. Reading from cysteine to phenylalanine, the CDR3 counts 14 amino acids. The read is trimmed to its CDR3 DNA, 42 bases read in frame from base 1. Based on the germline V gene, the CDR1 and CDR2 sequences are SGHAT and FQNNGV. V is reduced by 3 bases and J by 0 bases, leaving a spacing of 8 bases between them. TCRbeta CDR3 regions were amplified from genomic DNA by means of the immunoSEQ Assay, a bias-controlled multiplex PCR. Turning to the authors' computational methods: The number of nucleated cells in each sample was estimated from the amplification of reference gene primers within the assay. To quantify the absolute abundance of each unique TCRbeta CDR3 rearrangement, sequence reads were collapsed and filtered. For each sample, productive Simpson clonality was calculated as the square root of Simpson's diversity index across productive rearrangements. TCRdb took over this immuneACCESS table, retaining in-frame rearrangements with V and J assigned. Such tables are incomplete; in checked studies, under half of the missing clones stem from an unresolved V gene, and the remainder is unexplained. That table furnishes V, J and clone size, whereas the DNA furnished D and trimming. The sample table records fewer than 600,000 clones; 85% to 90% of these occur just once. The top ten clonotypes cover around 0.9% of the sample.

Recombination linked TRBV11-2 to TRBJ2-5; no D segment can be confidently identified. The specimen sequenced was peripheral blood. The receptor comes from a man aged 18 to 30 with COVID-19, enrolled during active disease. In nucleotide form, the sequence is TGTGCCAGCAGCTTTCAGTTGTACCAAGAGACCCAGTACTTC. This sequence encodes CASSFQLYQETQYF.